This entry describes one T cell receptor beta chain. Produced via immunoSEQ multiplex PCR; TCRdb's table is partial and in-frame only. This table has over a million clones, approximately 80% appearing once. Germline V gene sequence: CDR1 LNHDA, CDR2 SQIVND (reference sequence). The CDR3 is 14 amino acids. V was shortened by 3 bases and J by 2 bases, with 8 bases between the two germline ends. This sample stems from a study of shared clonotypes between healthy human individuals. Sequencing was carried out using memory CD4+ T cells from PBMCs. The subset was: CD45RA-negative fraction. V usage is TRBV19 and J usage is TRBJ1-5, with D uncertain. This TCR was sampled from a man between 18 and 35 years old in good health. Some clones in this sample may be carry-over from other donors' samples. CDR3 sequence: CASSIQVGNQPQHF. The CDR3 DNA follows: TGTGCCAGTAGTATTCAGGTCGGCAATCAGCCCCAGCATTTT.